This T cell receptor (beta chain) emerged from a study of blood T cell repertoires in COVID-19. On the study more broadly: The origin of the acute and convalescent COVID-19 samples was the United States, Italy and Spain. PBMCs, B-cell-depleted T cells, or T cells were the source of the cDNA or gDNA that made up the material.

TCRdb's table, derived via immunoSEQ multiplex PCR, lists solely in-frame clones and lacks some. The table shows about 110,000 clones, with about 88% occurring only once. This CDR3 region has 17 residues. Germline-derived CDR1 and CDR2 are SGDLS and YYNGEE. The junction had 2 bases not matched to a gene; V was cut back by 2 bases and J by 0 bases. The V gene is TRBV9, the J gene TRBJ2-6; 10 bases align to TRBD1. This receptor was identified in a man in his forties or fifties with acute or convalescent COVID-19. Sequenced sample: peripheral blood. The CDR3 here is CASSVGQGRSGANVLTF. Written as DNA, the CDR3 is TGTGCCAGCAGCGTGGGACAGGGGCGCTCTGGGGCCAACGTCCTGACTTTC.